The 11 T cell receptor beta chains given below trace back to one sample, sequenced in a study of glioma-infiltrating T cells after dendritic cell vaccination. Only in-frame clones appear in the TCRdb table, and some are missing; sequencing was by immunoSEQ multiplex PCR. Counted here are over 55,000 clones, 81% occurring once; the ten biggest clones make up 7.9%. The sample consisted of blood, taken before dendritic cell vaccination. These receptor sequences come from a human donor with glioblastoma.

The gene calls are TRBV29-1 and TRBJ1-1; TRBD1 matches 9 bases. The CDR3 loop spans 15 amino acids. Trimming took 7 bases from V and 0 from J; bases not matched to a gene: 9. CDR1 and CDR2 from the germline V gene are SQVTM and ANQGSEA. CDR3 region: CSGRQGVSMNTEAFF. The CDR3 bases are TGCAGCGGCAGACAGGGGGTTAGCATGAACACTGAAGCTTTCTTT.

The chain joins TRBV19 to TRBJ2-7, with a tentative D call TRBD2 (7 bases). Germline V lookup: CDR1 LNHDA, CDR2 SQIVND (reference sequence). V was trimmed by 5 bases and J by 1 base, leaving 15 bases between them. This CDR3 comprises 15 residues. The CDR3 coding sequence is TGTGCCAGTAGTTTACGGGGGGCCGTTTCCTACGAGCAGTACTTC. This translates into CASSLRGAVSYEQYF.

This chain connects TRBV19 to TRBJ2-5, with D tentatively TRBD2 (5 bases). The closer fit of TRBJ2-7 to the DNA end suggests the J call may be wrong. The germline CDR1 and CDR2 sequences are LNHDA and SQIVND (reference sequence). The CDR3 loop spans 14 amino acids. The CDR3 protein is CASSIRGASYEQYF. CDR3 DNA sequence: TGTGCCAGTAGTATACGGGGAGCCTCCTACGAGCAGTACTTC.

The CDR3 coding sequence is TGTGCCAGCAGTGAATGGCAGGGGAACACTGAAGCTTTCTTT. Its protein product is CASSEWQGNTEAFF. The V gene is TRBV2, the J gene TRBJ1-1, with D tentatively TRBD1 (5 bases). This CDR3 has 14 amino acids. V was clipped by 2 bases and J by 1 base, with 8 bases between them. CDR1 SNHLY and CDR2 FYNNEI come from the germline V gene.

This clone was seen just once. The CDR3 DNA reads as TGTGCCAGCAGCCAAGATGACAGGGCAGGCAATGAGCAGTTCTTC. Protein product: CASSQDDRAGNEQFF. The chain combines TRBV4-2 with TRBJ2-1, with 7 bases aligning to TRBD1. J gave up 6 bases and V 0 bases, and 5 bases lay outside the gene matches. The germline gives CDR1 LGHNA, CDR2 YNFKEQ. CDR3 length: 15 residues.

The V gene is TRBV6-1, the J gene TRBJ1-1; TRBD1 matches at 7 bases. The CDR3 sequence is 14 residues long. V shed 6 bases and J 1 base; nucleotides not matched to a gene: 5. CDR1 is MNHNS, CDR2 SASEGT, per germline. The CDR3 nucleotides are TGTGCCAGCAGAACAGGGGACCCGAACACTGAAGCTTTCTTT. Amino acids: CASRTGDPNTEAFF.

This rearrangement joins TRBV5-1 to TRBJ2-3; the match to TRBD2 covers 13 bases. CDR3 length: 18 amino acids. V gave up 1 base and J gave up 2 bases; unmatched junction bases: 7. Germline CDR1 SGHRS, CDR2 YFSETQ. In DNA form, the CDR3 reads TGCGCCAGCAGCTTGAAACTAGCGGGGGGGAGTTTCACAGATACGCAGTATTTT. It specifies CASSLKLAGGSFTDTQYF.

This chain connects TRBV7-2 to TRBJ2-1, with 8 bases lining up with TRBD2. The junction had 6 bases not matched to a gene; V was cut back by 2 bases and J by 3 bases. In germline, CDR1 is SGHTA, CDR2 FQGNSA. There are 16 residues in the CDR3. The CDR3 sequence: CASSLLGGVFYNEQFF. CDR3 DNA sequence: TGTGCCAGCAGCTTACTCGGGGGGGTCTTCTACAATGAGCAGTTCTTC.

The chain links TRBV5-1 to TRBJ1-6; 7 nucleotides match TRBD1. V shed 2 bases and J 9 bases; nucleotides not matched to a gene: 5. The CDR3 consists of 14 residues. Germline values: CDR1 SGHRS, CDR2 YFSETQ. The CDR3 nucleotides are TGCGCCAGCAGCTTCGGACAGGAGCCTTCACCCCTCCACTTT. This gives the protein CASSFGQEPSPLHF. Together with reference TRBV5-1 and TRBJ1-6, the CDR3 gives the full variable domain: KAGVTQTPRYLIKTRGQQVTLSCSPISGHRSVSWYQQTPGQGLQFLFEYFSETQRNKGNFPGRFSGRQFSNSRSEMNVSTLELGDSALYLCASSFGQEPSPLHFGNGTRLTVT.

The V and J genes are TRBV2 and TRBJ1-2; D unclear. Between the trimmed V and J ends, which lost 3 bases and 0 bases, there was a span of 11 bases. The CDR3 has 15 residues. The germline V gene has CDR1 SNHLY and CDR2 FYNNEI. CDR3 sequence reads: CASSEQLISNYGYTF. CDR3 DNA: TGTGCCAGCAGTGAGCAGTTAATTTCTAACTATGGCTACACCTTC.

The CDR3 bases are TGTGCCAGTAGTATGCCTAGCGGGGGCCCCGGTGGAGATACGCAGTATTTT. Residues: CASSMPSGGPGGDTQYF. The chain carries TRBV19 and TRBJ2-3; 10 positions agree with TRBD2. Unmatched junction bases numbered 11, after V lost 3 bases and J lost 5 bases. CDR1 and CDR2 (germline): LNHDA, SQIVND (reference sequence). This CDR3 is built from 17 residues.